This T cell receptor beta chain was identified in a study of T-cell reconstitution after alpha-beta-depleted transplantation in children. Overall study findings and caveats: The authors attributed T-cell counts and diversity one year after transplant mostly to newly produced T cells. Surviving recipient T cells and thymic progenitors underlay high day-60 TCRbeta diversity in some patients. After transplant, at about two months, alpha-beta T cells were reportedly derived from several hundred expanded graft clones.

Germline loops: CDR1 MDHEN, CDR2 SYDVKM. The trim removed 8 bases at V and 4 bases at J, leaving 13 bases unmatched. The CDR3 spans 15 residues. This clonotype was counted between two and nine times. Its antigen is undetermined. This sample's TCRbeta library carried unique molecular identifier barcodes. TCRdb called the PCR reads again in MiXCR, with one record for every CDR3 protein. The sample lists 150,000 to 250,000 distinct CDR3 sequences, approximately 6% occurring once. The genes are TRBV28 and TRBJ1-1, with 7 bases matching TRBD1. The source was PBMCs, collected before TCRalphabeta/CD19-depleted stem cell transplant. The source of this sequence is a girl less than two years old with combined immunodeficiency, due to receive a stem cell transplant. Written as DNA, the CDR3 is TGTGCCAGCCACGGCGTCAGGGGGGGGGGCACTGAAGCTTTCTTT. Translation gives CASHGVRGGGTEAFF.